The TCR beta chain described here comes from a study of T-cell memory formation after mild COVID-19. Germline CDR1 is DFQATT and CDR2 is SNEGSKA (reference sequence). Trimming took off 0 bases at V and 1 base at J, with 14 bases between the two ends. The length of the CDR3 is 16 residues. One entry per CDR3 protein, called by TCRdb with MiXCR from the 5' RACE reads. The sample has over 300,000 distinct CDR3 sequences, 20% to 25% seen once. In its sample, this clonotype was seen a few times. V gene TRBV20-1 combines with J gene TRBJ2-3; the D call may be TRBD1 or TRBD2 (6 bases each). Sequencing was done on a sample of PBMCs or a T cell subset sorted from them (not recorded which). This clonotype was sampled from a man between 18 and 35 years old who had mild COVID-19 (a few samples of this study predate the infection). Cell type and time point are not known. The CDR3 loop is CSARDPAGGRTDTQYF. The CDR3, as DNA: TGCAGTGCTAGAGACCCTGCTGGGGGGCGCACAGATACGCAGTATTTT.